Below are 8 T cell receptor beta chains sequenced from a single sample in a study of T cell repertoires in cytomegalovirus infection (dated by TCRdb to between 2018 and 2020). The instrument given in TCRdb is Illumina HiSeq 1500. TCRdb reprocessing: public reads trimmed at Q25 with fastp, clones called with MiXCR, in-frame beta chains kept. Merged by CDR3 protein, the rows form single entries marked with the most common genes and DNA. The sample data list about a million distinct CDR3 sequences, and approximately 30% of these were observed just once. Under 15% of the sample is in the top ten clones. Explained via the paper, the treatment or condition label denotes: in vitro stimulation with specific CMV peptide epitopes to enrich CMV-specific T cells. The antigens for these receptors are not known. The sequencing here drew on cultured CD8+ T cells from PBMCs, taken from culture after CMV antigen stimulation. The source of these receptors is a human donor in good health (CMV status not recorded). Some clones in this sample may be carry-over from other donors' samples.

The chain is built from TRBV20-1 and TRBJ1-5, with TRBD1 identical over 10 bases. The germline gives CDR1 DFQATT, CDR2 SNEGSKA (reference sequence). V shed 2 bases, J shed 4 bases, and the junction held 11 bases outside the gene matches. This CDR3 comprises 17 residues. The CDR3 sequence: CSARFETGGARNQPQHF. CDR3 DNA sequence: TGCAGTGCTAGATTTGAGACAGGGGGCGCGAGAAATCAGCCCCAGCATTTT.

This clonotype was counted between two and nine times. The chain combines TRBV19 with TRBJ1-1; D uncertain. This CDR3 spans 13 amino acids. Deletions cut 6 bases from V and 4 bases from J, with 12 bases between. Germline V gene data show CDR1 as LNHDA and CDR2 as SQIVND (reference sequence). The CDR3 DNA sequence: TGTGCCAGTAGCCGATACGGGAGCACTGAAGCTTTCTTT. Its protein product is CASSRYGSTEAFF.

This CDR3 is CASSPIQGPSNQPQHF. The CDR3 coding sequence is TGTGCCAGCAGCCCAATTCAGGGGCCGAGCAATCAGCCCCAGCATTTT. This chain uses TRBV4-2 with TRBJ1-5; maybe TRBD1 (6 bases). The V gene lost 4 bases and the J gene lost 1 base, with 14 bases spanning the gap. CDR1 and CDR2 (germline): LGHNA, YNFKEQ. There are 16 residues in the CDR3.

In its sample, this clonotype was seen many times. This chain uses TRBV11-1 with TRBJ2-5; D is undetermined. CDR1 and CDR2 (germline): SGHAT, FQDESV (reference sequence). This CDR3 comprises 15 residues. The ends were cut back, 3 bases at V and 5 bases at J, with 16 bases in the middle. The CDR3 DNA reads TGTGCCAGCAGCTTTTCCTCGGGCCGCAGGGAGACCCAGTACTTC. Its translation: CASSFSSGRRETQYF.

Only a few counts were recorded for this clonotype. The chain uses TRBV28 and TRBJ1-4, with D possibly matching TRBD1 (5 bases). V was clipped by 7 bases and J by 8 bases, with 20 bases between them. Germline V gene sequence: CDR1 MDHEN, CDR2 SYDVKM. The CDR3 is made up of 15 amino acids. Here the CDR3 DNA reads TGTGCCAGCACCCCGGGGCAGCTCCTGGGGGAAAAACTGTTTTTT. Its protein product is CASTPGQLLGEKLFF. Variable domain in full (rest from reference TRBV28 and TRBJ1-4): DVKVTQSSRYLVKRTGEKVFLECVQDMDHENMFWYRQDPGLGLRLIYFSYDVKMKEKGDIPEGYSVSREKKERFSLILESASTNQTSMYLCASTPGQLLGEKLFFGSGTQLSVL.

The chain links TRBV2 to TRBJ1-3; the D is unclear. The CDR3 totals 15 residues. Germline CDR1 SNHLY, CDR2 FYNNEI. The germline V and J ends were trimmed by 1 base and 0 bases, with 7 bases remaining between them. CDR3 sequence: CASSEVGFSGNTIYF. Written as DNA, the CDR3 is TGTGCCAGCAGTGAAGTTGGTTTCTCTGGAAACACCATATATTTT. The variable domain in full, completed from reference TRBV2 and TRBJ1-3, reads EPEVTQTPSHQVTQMGQEVILRCVPISNHLYFYWYRQILGQKVEFLVSFYNNEISEKSEIFDDQFSVERPDGSNFTLKIRSTKLEDSAMYFCASSEVGFSGNTIYFGEGSWLTVV.

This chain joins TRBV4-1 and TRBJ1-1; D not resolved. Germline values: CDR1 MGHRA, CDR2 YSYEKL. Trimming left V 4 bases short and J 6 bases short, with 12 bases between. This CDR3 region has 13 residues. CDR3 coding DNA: TGCGCCAGCAGCCGGACCTCCTTGGCTGAAGCTTTCTTT. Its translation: CASSRTSLAEAFF.

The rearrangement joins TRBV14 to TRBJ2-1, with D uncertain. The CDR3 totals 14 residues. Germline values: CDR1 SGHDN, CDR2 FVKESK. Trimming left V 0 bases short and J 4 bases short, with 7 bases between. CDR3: CASSQDSQYNEQFF. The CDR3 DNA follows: TGTGCCAGCAGCCAAGACTCACAGTACAATGAGCAGTTCTTC.